Listed below are T cell receptor beta chains from one sample, sequenced in a study of cytomegalovirus exposure and HLA in healthy donors. Sequencing used immunoSEQ multiplex PCR; TCRdb keeps in-frame clones, though not all of them. Counted here are 130,000 or so clones, 8% to 9.5% occurring once; the ten biggest clones make up under 7%. Sequencing was performed on PBMCs. The receptors come from a man between 35 and 55 years old in good health and CMV-seronegative. Both conserved end residues are part of each CDR3. A D gene is named only where the DNA matches it firmly. The size entry is marked missing in some rows and otherwise reads once, few, many or a size class.

D gene,V gene,J gene,clone size,CDR3 protein,CDR3 DNA
.,TRBV10-3,TRBJ2-5,.,CAISPGLSQPLETQYF,TGTGCCATCAGCCCGGGACTTAGTCAGCCCTTGGAGACCCAGTACTTC
TRBD1,TRBV2,TRBJ2-1,.,CASSSGTGLYNEQFF,TGTGCCAGCAGTTCGGGGACAGGGCTCTACAATGAGCAGTTCTTC
TRBD1,TRBV4-1,TRBJ1-6,.,CASSRRPDRGSSYNSPLHF,TGCGCCAGCAGCCGCCGACCCGACAGGGGAAGCTCCTATAATTCACCCCTCCACTTT
.,TRBV7-3,TRBJ2-5,.,CASSLKGGRETQYF,TGTGCCAGCAGCTTAAAGGGGGGGCGGGAGACCCAGTACTTC
TRBD1,TRBV19,TRBJ2-2,few,CASSQTGGNTGELFF,TGTGCCAGTAGCCAGACAGGGGGCAACACCGGGGAGCTGTTTTTT
.,TRBV15,TRBJ1-6,.,CATSPRQKNNSPLHF,TGTGCCACCAGCCCAAGACAGAAGAATAATTCACCCCTCCACTTT
TRBD1,TRBV2,TRBJ1-3,few,CASSGRDSGNTIYF,TGTGCCAGCAGTGGCCGGGACAGCGGAAACACCATATATTTT
TRBD1,TRBV5-6,TRBJ2-7,few,CASRGQDPGQYF,TGTGCCAGCAGAGGACAGGACCCGGGGCAGTACTTC
TRBD2,TRBV6-6,TRBJ2-1,.,CASSLSGGRANEQFF,TGTGCCAGCAGTCTCAGCGGGGGGCGGGCCAATGAGCAGTTCTTC
TRBD2,TRBV2,TRBJ2-1,.,CASSGLAWVDEQFF,TGTGCCAGCTCGGGACTAGCGTGGGTCGATGAGCAGTTCTTC
.,TRBV7-9,TRBJ1-5,few,CASSPGGDQPQHF,TGTGCCAGCAGCCCGGGGGGGGATCAGCCCCAGCATTTT
.,TRBV6-5,TRBJ1-4,few,CASTNWKGNEKLFF,TGTGCCAGCACCAACTGGAAGGGGAATGAAAAACTGTTTTTT
.,TRBV9,TRBJ1-6,few,CASSSTYNSPLHF,TGTGCCAGCAGTAGCACCTATAATTCACCCCTCCACTTT
.,TRBV6-1,TRBJ1-2,.,CASSGDSQVYGYTF,TGTGCCAGCAGTGGTGACAGTCAGGTCTATGGCTACACCTTC
TRBD2,TRBV10-1,TRBJ2-3,.,CASSESSSGGGTQYF,TGCGCCAGCAGTGAGTCTTCTAGCGGGGGGGGTACGCAGTATTTT
TRBD1,TRBV13,TRBJ1-2,few,CASSLAPGQGAYGYTF,TGTGCCAGCAGCTTAGCCCCGGGACAGGGGGCGTATGGCTACACCTTC
TRBD2,TRBV7-2,TRBJ2-7,.,CASSLAGTNSYEQYF,TGTGCCAGCAGCTTAGCTGGGACTAACTCCTACGAGCAGTACTTC
.,TRBV9,TRBJ2-7,.,CASSAPGENYEQYF,TGTGCCAGCAGCGCCCCCGGGGAGAACTACGAGCAGTACTTC
.,TRBV6-5,TRBJ1-1,.,CASSYNMNTEAFF,TGTGCCAGCAGTTACAACATGAACACTGAAGCTTTCTTT
.,TRBV5-1,TRBJ2-2,few,CASTHRRQAPTGELFF,TGCGCCAGCACACATCGAAGACAAGCTCCTACCGGGGAGCTGTTTTTT
TRBD1,TRBV28,TRBJ2-3,.,CASSLSGTGTDTQYF,TGTGCCAGCAGTTTATCTGGGACAGGGACAGATACGCAGTATTTT
.,TRBV4-1,TRBJ1-5,few,CASSQDHRDPQPQHF,TGCGCCAGCAGCCAAGACCACAGGGACCCTCAGCCCCAGCATTTT
.,TRBV5-1,TRBJ1-4,few,CASSLAGLNEKLFF,TGCGCCAGCAGCTTGGCAGGGCTTAATGAAAAACTGTTTTTT
TRBD1,TRBV4-1,TRBJ2-7,.,CASSGGTGGRDEQYF,TGCGCCAGCAGCGGTGGGACAGGAGGCCGAGACGAGCAGTACTTC
TRBD1,TRBV5-4,TRBJ1-2,.,CASARGQGVGYTF,TGTGCCAGCGCCCGGGGACAGGGTGTAGGCTACACCTTC
.,TRBV5-1,TRBJ2-1,.,CASSLAVAGPYNEQFF,TGCGCCAGCAGCTTGGCGGTCGCGGGTCCCTACAATGAGCAGTTCTTC
.,TRBV10-1,TRBJ2-3,few,CASSEYGAGTQYF,TGCGCCAGCAGTGAGTATGGGGCCGGTACGCAGTATTTT
TRBD2,TRBV9,TRBJ2-1,.,CASSYLSGGAHNEQFF,TGTGCCAGCAGCTACCTTAGCGGGGGGGCCCACAATGAGCAGTTCTTC
.,TRBV11-3,TRBJ1-1,few,CASSLAGEITEAFF,TGTGCCAGCAGCTTAGCCGGGGAGATCACTGAAGCTTTCTTT
.,TRBV2,TRBJ1-2,few,CASGGGESYGYTF,TGTGCCAGCGGGGGAGGGGAGAGCTATGGCTACACCTTC
TRBD1,TRBV2,TRBJ1-5,.,CASAGGARQPQHF,TGTGCCAGCGCAGGGGGCGCAAGGCAGCCCCAGCATTTT
.,TRBV11-2,TRBJ1-3,.,CASSPRQGLGNTIYF,TGTGCCAGCAGCCCCCGCCAGGGTCTGGGAAACACCATATATTTT
.,TRBV7-8,TRBJ2-3,.,CASSSIAGDTQYF,TGTGCCAGCAGCTCAATAGCTGGAGATACGCAGTATTTT
.,TRBV19,TRBJ2-5,few,CASSSPHLNTETQYF,TGTGCCAGTAGTTCCCCACACCTTAATACAGAGACCCAGTACTTC
.,TRBV10-3,TRBJ1-1,few,CAIRLTEENTEAFF,TGTGCCATCAGATTGACGGAGGAGAACACTGAAGCTTTCTTT
.,TRBV10-3,TRBJ1-1,.,CAISEGGTEAFF,TGTGCCATCTCGGAAGGAGGTACTGAAGCTTTCTTT
TRBD1,TRBV25-1,TRBJ2-7,few,CASRFSGGTGEQYF,TGTGCCAGCCGTTTCAGTGGGGGGACAGGCGAGCAGTACTTC
TRBD1,TRBV6-5,TRBJ2-1,few,CASSYPGSGGSNEQFF,TGTGCCAGCAGTTACCCGGGTTCAGGGGGCTCCAATGAGCAGTTCTTC
TRBD2,TRBV6-1,TRBJ2-1,.,CAMAGGDPYNEQFF,TGTGCCATGGCCGGGGGGGACCCCTACAATGAGCAGTTCTTC
.,TRBV4-2,TRBJ2-2,.,CASSHPERAVNTGGLFF,TGTGCCAGCAGCCATCCGGAGCGAGCGGTGAACACCGGGGGGCTGTTTTTT
TRBD2,TRBV7-9,TRBJ2-1,.,CASSSALAEQFF,TGTGCCAGCAGCTCCGCACTAGCGGAGCAGTTCTTC
.,TRBV20-1,TRBJ2-5,.,CSVGPETQYF,TGCAGTGTGGGGCCGGAGACCCAGTACTTC
.,TRBV19,TRBJ1-3,.,CAISGSSGNTIYF,TGTGCCATTAGCGGTAGCTCTGGAAACACCATATATTTT
.,TRBV19,TRBJ1-1,.,CASSMTVNTEAFF,TGTGCCAGTAGTATGACAGTCAACACTGAAGCTTTCTTT
TRBD1,TRBV5-5,TRBJ2-1,.,CASTLPTGSHEQFF,TGTGCCAGCACCCTCCCGACAGGGTCCCATGAGCAGTTCTTC
.,TRBV2,TRBJ1-2,few,CASTSWRTYTF,TGTGCCAGCACCTCATGGAGGACCTACACCTTC
TRBD1,TRBV6-5,TRBJ1-2,.,CASSTPTGANYGYTF,TGTGCCAGCAGTACCCCGACAGGGGCTAACTATGGCTACACCTTC
TRBD1,TRBV19,TRBJ1-5,.,CASSAPGTGLNQPQHF,TGTGCCAGTAGTGCCCCCGGGACAGGGTTGAATCAGCCCCAGCATTTT
.,TRBV5-5,TRBJ1-5,.,CASSASGAYSNQPQHF,TGTGCCAGCAGCGCATCAGGGGCGTATAGCAATCAGCCCCAGCATTTT
TRBD1,TRBV7-3,TRBJ1-1,few,CASSLVWPLLDRDYTEAFF,TGTGCCAGCAGCTTAGTATGGCCACTCCTCGACAGGGATTACACTGAAGCTTTCTTT
.,TRBV13,TRBJ1-1,few,CASSSYTEAFF,TGTGCCAGCAGCTCCTATACTGAAGCTTTCTTT
TRBD1,TRBV6-6,TRBJ2-3,few,CASNKDRGGTDTQYF,TGTGCCAGCAACAAAGACAGGGGGGGCACAGATACGCAGTATTTT
TRBD1,TRBV6-1,TRBJ2-1,few,CASNEGTGWHDEQFF,TGTGCCAGCAACGAGGGGACAGGGTGGCACGATGAGCAGTTCTTC
TRBD2,TRBV6-5,TRBJ2-1,.,CASSGGGSSNEQFF,TGTGCCAGTTCGGGCGGGGGTAGCTCCAATGAGCAGTTCTTC
.,TRBV2,TRBJ1-2,.,CASSLQDIYGYTF,TGTGCCAGCAGTCTGCAGGACATCTATGGCTACACCTTC
.,TRBV27,TRBJ1-1,.,CASSWGEETEAFF,TGTGCCAGCAGTTGGGGAGAGGAGACTGAAGCTTTCTTT
.,TRBV28,TRBJ2-7,.,CALTLMLSSYEQYF,TGTGCCCTTACGCTTATGCTGAGCTCCTACGAGCAGTACTTC
.,TRBV5-1,TRBJ1-4,.,CASNVTPEEKLFF,TGCGCCAGCAATGTCACACCGGAGGAAAAACTGTTTTTT
.,TRBV19,TRBJ2-7,.,CASAEGTAFYEQYF,TGTGCCAGTGCCGAGGGCACTGCCTTTTACGAGCAGTACTTC
.,TRBV5-1,TRBJ2-5,few,CASSLGTGKETQYF,TGCGCCAGCAGCTTGGGGACTGGAAAAGAGACCCAGTACTTC